This T cell receptor beta chain was documented in a study of cytomegalovirus exposure and HLA in healthy donors. The protocol was immunoSEQ multiplex PCR, while the TCRdb copy is restricted to in-frame clones and leaves out a portion. The repertoire consists of some 69,000 clones, with roughly 96% occurring once and the leading ten covering around 2.5%. CDR3 size: 10 residues. Germline V gene data show CDR1 as SNHLY and CDR2 as FYNNEI. The V end was cut by 6 bases, the J end by 10 bases, with 9 bases between. Sequencing was performed on PBMCs. This TCR derives from a man aged 18 to 29 in good health and CMV-seronegative. V gene TRBV2 combines with J gene TRBJ1-2; unclear D gene. DNA of the CDR3: TGTGCCAGCAGAGGAGCTGACTACACCTTC. Its translation is CASRGADYTF.